This entry describes one T cell receptor (beta chain). No antigen is known for it. Checkpoint therapy with ipilimumab 1 mg/kg began 14 to 28 days after transplant. Clones were sequenced by immunoSEQ multiplex PCR, and TCRdb holds only the in-frame ones, with some missing. In the table there are 9,500 to 15,000 clones, under 80% of which are singletons. The sample comes from a study of ipilimumab plus nivolumab after autologous stem cell transplantation. As for the study in general: Typical patient got 5 ipilimumab doses and about eight nivolumab doses (median). The myeloma group: high-risk transplant-naive, or relapse within 3 years after first autologous transplant.

General study findings and limits: The authors say TCR, Treg and microbiome findings warrant further study.

Trimming removed 4 bases from V and 9 bases from J; junction bases left unmatched: 9. The CDR3 contains 14 residues. CDR1 SGDLS and CDR2 YYNGEE come from the germline V gene. This sequence was found in a male donor with multiple myeloma. This chain connects TRBV9 to TRBJ2-1; 8 nucleotides line up with TRBD2. This material consisted of PBMCs, taken in a trial of ipilimumab plus nivolumab as post-transplant consolidation. The CDR3 nucleotides read TGTGCCAGCAGCCGAGACGGGGGGGCCAGTGAGCAGTTCTTC. Protein sequence: CASSRDGGASEQFF.